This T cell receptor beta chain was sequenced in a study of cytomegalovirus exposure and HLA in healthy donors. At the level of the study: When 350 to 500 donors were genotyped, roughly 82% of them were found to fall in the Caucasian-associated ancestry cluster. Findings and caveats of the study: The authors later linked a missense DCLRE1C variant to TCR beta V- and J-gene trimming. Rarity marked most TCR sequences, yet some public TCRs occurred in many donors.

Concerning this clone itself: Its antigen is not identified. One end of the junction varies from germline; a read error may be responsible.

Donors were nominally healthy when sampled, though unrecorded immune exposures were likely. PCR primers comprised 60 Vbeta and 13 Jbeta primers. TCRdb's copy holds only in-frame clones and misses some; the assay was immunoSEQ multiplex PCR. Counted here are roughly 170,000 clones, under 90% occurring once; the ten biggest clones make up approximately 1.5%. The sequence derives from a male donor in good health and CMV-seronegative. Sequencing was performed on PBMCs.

The CDR3 protein is CASSSPSSGGTGEQFF. In nucleotides, the CDR3 is TGTGCCAGCTCATCACCGTCTAGCGGAGGGACCGGGGAGCAGTTCTTC. This chain uses TRBV18 with TRBJ2-1; 7 bases align to TRBD2. Germline CDR1 and CDR2: KGHSH and LQKENI. This CDR3 comprises 16 residues. The full variable domain, rest sourced from reference TRBV18 and TRBJ2-1, is NAGVMQNPRHLVRRRGQEARLRCSPMKGHSHVYWYRQLPEEGLKFMVYLQKENIIDESGMPKERFSAEFPKEGPSILRIQQVVRGDSAAYFCASSSPSSGGTGEQFFGPGTRLTVL.